This record concerns one T cell receptor beta chain sequence. This clonotype was seen a few times. Its target antigen remains unknown. Per-base qualities were not stored, and no clone one base away is much larger. Donors were 39 systemically healthy Caucasian individuals from Russia aged 6 to 90 years. Each donor gave about 9.7 milliliters of peripheral blood, drawn into EDTA-treated Vacutainer tubes. Ficoll-Paque density-gradient centrifugation was used to isolate PBMCs, with at least 6 million obtained per sample. Trizol reagent was used to extract total RNA from the PBMCs, yielding at least 5.5 micrograms per sample. Naive CD45RAhigh/CD27high T cell percentages were measured by flow cytometry on a PBMC aliquot from every donor. The receptor library was made with 5' RACE. The sample was run on an Illumina HiSeq 2500. The second PCR ran for about 6 to 11 cycles and used a J-beta primer mix along with a sample-barcoded 5' primer. A unique molecular identifier was introduced onto each TCR beta cDNA molecule by a template-switch 5' adaptor carrying 12 random nucleotides. Each sample yielded at least 3 million CDR3-containing paired-end reads. First-strand cDNA was synthesized from all RNA with the Mint cDNA synthesis kit, primed by a TRBC-specific oligonucleotide. After uracil-DNA glycosylase treatment, a first 18-cycle PCR used universal primers M1SS and BC2_uni_R on all cDNA. Under the source paper's analysis protocol: Each sample was normalized by randomly selecting 1 million high-quality reads, each carrying a distinct molecular identifier. Instead of being binned into consensus sequences, reads with shared molecular identifiers were discarded. MiTCR, run with a Q25 quality threshold and the strictest error-elimination algorithm, handled CDR3 identification, clonotype clustering and error correction. Lower-bound total TCR beta diversity was estimated with a nonparametric unseen species model using Euler transformation. TCRdb reanalyzed the raw reads on its own, using fastp at Q25 for trimming and MiXCR for clone calling, and kept in-frame beta chains. Entries are consolidated by CDR3 protein sequence, retaining the most common genes and DNA. These V and J calls are TCRdb output, not the study's own analysis. The table for this sample lists roughly 1 million distinct CDR3 sequences; about 25% of them were counted only once. The top ten clonotypes cover around 0.75% of the sample.

These data come from a study of blood T cells in healthy people across ages (dated by TCRdb to 2014 to 2015). About the study as a whole: In model experiments, template switching captured about one uniquely barcoded TCR beta cDNA molecule for every two T cells. Using deep sequencing normalized with unique cDNA molecular identifiers, the study measured how TCR beta repertoire diversity changes with age. The donors were divided into four age groups: young (average about 16 years), middle-aged (approximately 39), aged (approximately 59) and long-lived (about 80). For two donors (one aged 18 to 30 and one aged 80 or older), the study analyzed two additional independent replicas of 1 million unique cDNA reads from the same blood draw.

The CDR3 has 13 amino acids, counting the end cysteine and phenylalanine. Only the CDR3 DNA is retained, 39 bases long and in frame from the first base. V is pared back by 3 bases and J by 4 bases, with 8 bases lying between the germline termini. The germline V gene encodes CDR1 MDHEN and CDR2 SYDVKM. Findings and caveats that apply to the study as a whole: Compared with the aged group, the long-lived group had more naive CD4+ T cells, fewer expanded clones and increased TCR diversity, suggesting age selection. Estimates of total diversity from one million sequenced T cells were regarded as lower bounds and underestimates. As age increased, observed TCR beta diversity per million T cells dropped in a roughly linear way, and a significant reduction was already evident by age 40. Since profiling was done on bulk unsorted PBMCs, naive and antigen-experienced compartments could not be conclusively compared. The percentage of naive T cells measured by flow cytometry correlated strongly with observed TCR beta diversity. The CMV infection status of donors was not known, potentially confounding age-related changes in expanded clonotypes.

This same sample was also part of a study on T cells of mothers and their children. Per that second paper: Nine systemically healthy Caucasian individuals, comprising three mothers and their six children, were included as donors. cDNA synthesis used all of the extracted RNA, with 1.5 ug of RNA in each 15 ul reaction. Sample barcodes and 2-4 random nucleotides were added via the M1S primer in the second PCR. Each mother yielded over 9.5 million TCR beta CDR3 reads and each child 2.5 million to 3 million reads. Thymic selection shapes the output of TCR recombination in a similar way in related and unrelated pairs, and inherited differences have a minor effect. Normalized repertoire overlap was always slightly but never significantly higher in related than unrelated mother-child pairs. Persistent microchimeric T cell clones were not detected, at a sensitivity of approximately 100 clones per million clonotypes. To look for features that set related mother-child pairs apart from unrelated individuals, the researchers ran deep NGS to compare the TCR beta repertoires of mothers and children. On average, the children were approximately 11 +/- 4 years old, while the mothers were about 40 +/- 4 years old. After adapters were ligated using NEBNext reagents, the libraries underwent 100+100 nt paired-end sequencing on an Illumina HiSeq 2000. Mother and child libraries were prepared a month apart and sequenced in separate runs to prevent cross-contamination. Each donor had between about 450,000 and 2,100,000 distinct TCR beta clonotypes identified. Naive TCR beta clonotypes were estimated from low-frequency clonotypes matched to each donor's FACS-determined naive share, without sorting.

The clonotype originates from a girl between 2 and 10 years old in good health. Sample: blood. This sequence uses TRBV28 and TRBJ2-3, with TRBD2 perhaps the D gene, on 5 matching bases. The DNA reads as follows: TGTGCCAGCAGTTTGGACGGGGCAGATACGCAGTATTTT. It translates as CASSLDGADTQYF.